Below, 23 T cell receptor beta chains from the same sample are listed, as sequenced in a study of T cells after yellow fever vaccination. TCRdb re-analysed the 5' RACE reads in MiXCR, keeping a single row per CDR3 protein. The profile shows about 340,000 distinct CDR3 sequences, approximately 13% of them singletons. This specimen was CD4+ T cells sorted from PBMCs, taken 15 days after the yellow fever booster vaccination. The receptor set was obtained from a man aged 18 to 29 who received the YFV17D yellow fever vaccine.

The CDR3 region is CASSYSLLQGKSPLHF. CDR3 nucleotides: TGTGCCAGCAGTTACTCCTTGCTACAGGGGAAGTCACCCCTCCACTTT. The chain is built from TRBV6-5 and TRBJ1-6; 7 bases fit TRBD1. Germline loops: CDR1 MNHEY, CDR2 SVGAGI. Trimming removed 0 bases from V and 10 bases from J; junction bases left unmatched: 9. The CDR3 is made up of 16 amino acids.

This clonotype was seen more than once but under ten times. This sequence joins TRBV20-1 and TRBJ1-1; perhaps TRBD1 as D (6 bases). In germline, CDR1 is DFQATT, CDR2 SNEGSKA (reference sequence). V shed 6 bases and J shed 5 bases, with 13 bases lying between them. The CDR3 is made up of 12 amino acids. CDR3: CSAHQQGTEAFF. Written as DNA, the CDR3 is TGCAGTGCACACCAACAGGGAACTGAAGCTTTCTTT.

The chain combines TRBV20-1 with TRBJ2-1, with a possible D match to TRBD1 (6 bases). CDR1 is DFQATT and CDR2 is SNEGSKA in the germline V gene (reference sequence). The V end was cut by 3 bases, the J end by 6 bases, with 15 bases between. The CDR3 totals 14 residues. The CDR3 DNA reads TGCAGTGCTAGCAAGTCAGGGGCGTTCAATGAGCAGTTCTTC. The encoded protein is CSASKSGAFNEQFF.

The sample holds a few counts of this clonotype. The J gene is TRBJ2-3, the V gene TRBV6-5, with TRBD2 as a possible D gene (6 bases). Germline CDR1 is MNHEY and CDR2 is SVGAGI. Trimming shortened V by 2 bases and J by 6 bases, and 15 bases separated the two germline ends. This CDR3 region has 15 residues. The CDR3 DNA sequence: TGTGCCAGCAGTTACGTGTCGGCGGGGAGGGATACGCAGTATTTT. It translates to CASSYVSAGRDTQYF.

This clonotype has only a few counts. V usage is TRBV5-1 and J usage is TRBJ2-1; 8 bases are shared with TRBD1. V lost 4 bases and J lost 10; bases outside the gene matches: 10. The CDR3 covers 14 residues. Germline CDR1 is SGHRS and CDR2 is YFSETQ. The CDR3 is CASSLGGTGDEQFF. CDR3 DNA: TGCGCCAGCAGCCTCGGAGGGACAGGCGACGAGCAGTTCTTC. Supplemented by reference TRBV5-1 and TRBJ2-1, the full variable domain reads KAGVTQTPRYLIKTRGQQVTLSCSPISGHRSVSWYQQTPGQGLQFLFEYFSETQRNKGNFPGRFSGRQFSNSRSEMNVSTLELGDSALYLCASSLGGTGDEQFFGPGTRLTVL.

This clonotype was detected once. The chain uses TRBV6-2 or TRBV6-3 and TRBJ1-5; TRBD1 is a possible D gene (6 bases). Per the germline V gene, CDR1 is MNHEY and CDR2 is SVGEGT. The CDR3 loop spans 14 amino acids. Trimming took off 7 bases at V and 0 bases at J, with 10 bases between the two ends. The CDR3 DNA reads TGTGCCAGCACTACAGGGAATAGCAATCAGCCCCAGCATTTT. It codes for CASTTGNSNQPQHF.

This chain connects TRBV4-2 to TRBJ1-5, with 7 positions matching TRBD1. Per the germline V gene, CDR1 is LGHNA and CDR2 is YNFKEQ. With V trimmed by 3 bases and J by 7 bases, 12 bases remained unmatched. The CDR3 consists of 16 residues. The CDR3 region is CASSQETGAEGQPQHF. In DNA form, the CDR3 reads TGTGCCAGCAGCCAGGAAACAGGGGCCGAGGGGCAGCCCCAGCATTTT.

This clonotype was detected a few times. The chain couples TRBV3-1 to TRBJ1-3; no clear D gene. V shed 0 bases and J shed 6 bases, with 3 bases lying between them. Looked up from germline, CDR1 is LGHDT and CDR2 is YNNKEL (reference sequence). This CDR3 has 12 amino acids. The CDR3 is CASSQEANTIYF. CDR3 bases: TGTGCCAGCAGCCAAGAGGCAAACACCATATATTTT.

The genes are TRBV5-1 and TRBJ2-1; 10 bases are shared with TRBD2. The J segment lost 2 bases and the V segment lost 4 bases, leaving 3 bases of the junction unmatched. The germline V gene encodes CDR1 SGHRS and CDR2 YFSETQ. The CDR3 has 15 residues. CDR3 DNA sequence: TGCGCCAGCAGCCGAGCGGGGGGGCCCTACAATGAGCAGTTCTTC. Amino acids: CASSRAGGPYNEQFF.

The rearrangement uses TRBV18 and TRBJ1-2; D remains ambiguous. Germline V gene sequence: CDR1 KGHSH, CDR2 LQKENI. The V gene lost 3 bases and the J gene lost 7 bases, with 15 bases spanning the gap. The CDR3 runs to 14 residues. CDR3 DNA sequence: TGTGCCAGCTCACCGACCAGTGGGGAAGTTGGCTACACCTTC. Protein sequence: CASSPTSGEVGYTF.

The chain couples TRBV20-1 to TRBJ2-5; TRBD2 might be the D (6 bases). Germline V gives CDR1 DFQATT, CDR2 SNEGSKA (reference sequence). Trimming shortened V by 6 bases and J by 2 bases, and 13 bases separated the two germline ends. There are 13 residues in the CDR3. DNA of the CDR3: TGCAGTGCCCCCGGGACTGGGCAAGAGACCCAGTACTTC. Translated, it gives CSAPGTGQETQYF.

This clonotype was counted between two and nine times. J is TRBJ2-7 and V is TRBV6-2 or TRBV6-3, with 8 bases lining up with TRBD1. The CDR3 length is 15 residues. The junction had 8 bases not matched to a gene; V was cut back by 6 bases and J by 1 base. Germline CDR1 MNHEY, CDR2 SVGEGT. The CDR3: CASRGPGQGSYEQYF. CDR3 in DNA: TGTGCCAGCAGAGGACCTGGACAGGGATCCTACGAGCAGTACTTC.

The chain combines TRBV5-6 with TRBJ1-2; 8 bases fit TRBD1. Germline lookup yields CDR1 SGHDT and CDR2 YYEEEE. The CDR3 is 15 amino acids. The V gene end was trimmed by 4 bases and the J gene end by 4 bases; junction bases not matched to a gene: 9. Written as DNA, the CDR3 is TGTGCCAGCAGCCCACCGGGACAGGAGGGCTATGGCTACACCTTC. Translated: CASSPPGQEGYGYTF. Full variable domain (rest looked up from reference TRBV5-6 and TRBJ1-2): DAGVTQSPTHLIKTRGQQVTLRCSPKSGHDTVSWYQQALGQGPQFIFQYYEEEERQRGNFPDRFSGHQFPNYSSELNVNALLLGDSALYLCASSPPGQEGYGYTFGSGTRLTVV.

The gene calls are TRBV7-9 and TRBJ1-2; weak D call: TRBD1 (6 bases). Germline V CDR1 and CDR2: SEHNR, FQNEAQ (reference sequence). The V end was cut by 5 bases, the J end by 6 bases, with 10 bases between. CDR3 length: 12 residues. The CDR3 region has the DNA TGTGCCAGCAGCCTACAGGGCCATGGCTACACCTTC. It yields the protein CASSLQGHGYTF. The variable domain in full, with the rest retrieved from reference TRBV7-9 and TRBJ1-2, is DTGVSQNPRHKITKRGQNVTFRCDPISEHNRLYWYRQTLGQGPEFLTYFQNEAQLEKSRLLSDRFSAERPKGSFSTLEIQRTEQGDSAMYLCASSLQGHGYTFGSGTRLTVV.

The CDR3 here is CASRWQLNTEAFF. The DNA for the CDR3 is TGTGCCAGCAGGTGGCAGCTGAACACTGAAGCTTTCTTT. This sequence joins TRBV12-3 or TRBV12-4 and TRBJ1-1; unclear D gene. Trimming pared 6 bases from V and 0 bases from J, leaving 8 bases between. The CDR3 contains 13 residues.

This clonotype was seen a handful of times. The chain uses TRBV7-8 and TRBJ1-3; no definite D call. The germline CDR1 and CDR2 sequences are SGHVS and FQNEAQ. V was shortened by 4 bases and J by 0 bases, with 13 bases between the two germline ends. This CDR3 contains 16 residues. DNA for the CDR3: TGTGCCAGCAGCTCAAGCGGGCGCCGCTCTGGAAACACCATATATTTT. This gives the protein CASSSSGRRSGNTIYF.

CDR3 amino acids: CASSESSYNEQFF. The CDR3 nucleotides read TGTGCCAGCAGTGAGAGCTCCTACAATGAGCAGTTCTTC. The chain links TRBV6-5 to TRBJ2-1; no clear D gene. The CDR3 length is 13 residues. The V gene's germline CDR1 is MNHEY and CDR2 SVGAGI. V lost 5 bases, J lost 0 bases, and 5 bases lay in between.

This clonotype was seen a handful of times. The V and J genes are TRBV11-2 and TRBJ2-1; either TRBD1 or TRBD2 may supply D (5 bases each). Germline V gives CDR1 SGHAT, CDR2 FQNNGV. The CDR3 runs 14 residues. V was clipped by 1 base and J by 6 bases, with 10 bases between them. The CDR3 nucleotides read TGTGCCAGCAGCTTAGGCTCAGGGACCAATGAGCAGTTCTTC. Amino acids: CASSLGSGTNEQFF.

The V call is TRBV20-1, the J call TRBJ2-3; the D call may be TRBD1 or TRBD2 (5 bases each). The V end lost 5 bases, the J end lost 0 bases, and 15 bases lay between the germline ends. This CDR3 spans 15 amino acids. CDR1 DFQATT and CDR2 SNEGSKA come from the germline V gene (reference sequence). The CDR3 loop is CSAGLPGASTDTQYF. The CDR3 region has the DNA TGCAGTGCTGGCCTCCCCGGGGCTAGCACAGATACGCAGTATTTT.

V gene TRBV7-2 combines with J gene TRBJ2-7, with 10 positions matching TRBD1. The V and J ends lost 3 bases and 1 base, in that order; junction bases with no gene match: 9. Germline V gene data show CDR1 as SGHTA and CDR2 as FQGNSA. The CDR3 loop spans 17 amino acids. The CDR3 DNA reads as TGTGCCAGCAGCTTGCTAGTGGGACAGGGGTATTCCTACGAGCAGTACTTC. It translates to CASSLLVGQGYSYEQYF.

This clonotype has just a few counts. The chain combines TRBV7-3 with TRBJ2-2; D is uncertain. This CDR3 comprises 14 residues. Trimming removed 3 bases at V and 2 bases at J, with 7 bases between. Per the germline V gene, CDR1 is SGHTA and CDR2 is FQGTGA. The CDR3 sequence is CASSFGPNTGELFF. The CDR3 DNA reads as TGTGCCAGCAGCTTCGGACCTAACACCGGGGAGCTGTTTTTT.

This chain links TRBV10-3 with TRBJ2-5, with D tentatively TRBD2 (7 bases). Germline V gene data show CDR1 as ENHRY and CDR2 as SYGVKD. This CDR3 has 16 amino acids. The V gene lost 0 bases and the J gene lost 5 bases, with 16 bases spanning the gap. The CDR3 loop is CAISESTVGGGETQYF. CDR3 nucleotides: TGTGCCATCAGTGAGTCGACGGTGGGCGGGGGCGAGACCCAGTACTTC.

This chain's CDR3 is CASRPWTGTAETQYF. In DNA, the CDR3 is TGTGCCAGCAGACCTTGGACAGGGACGGCAGAGACCCAGTACTTC. This rearrangement joins TRBV7-8 to TRBJ2-5; TRBD1 aligns across 8 bases. The ends lost 6 bases at V and 4 bases at J; junction bases unmatched: 10. This CDR3 spans 15 amino acids. In germline, CDR1 is SGHVS, CDR2 FQNEAQ.